The T cell receptor (beta chain) under discussion was sequenced for a study of blood T cell repertoires in COVID-19. Whole-study context: T cells, B-cell-depleted T cells, or PBMCs provided the cDNA or gDNA that served as material.

The protocol was immunoSEQ multiplex PCR, while the TCRdb copy is restricted to in-frame clones and leaves out a portion. The data contain some 230,000 clones, approximately 85% of them singletons. The CDR3 runs to 14 residues. Germline V gives CDR1 MGHRA, CDR2 YSYEKL. Germline trimming cut 5 bases from V and 6 bases from J; bases unmatched to any gene: 6. This rearrangement joins TRBV4-1 to TRBJ2-1; 8 bases are shared with TRBD2. Specimen: peripheral blood. The source is a man aged 45 to 65 who had recovered from COVID-19. The DNA of the CDR3 is TGCGCCAGCAGCTACCTCCGGGAGGGCAATGAGCAGTTCTTC. It specifies CASSYLREGNEQFF.